What follows is one T cell receptor beta chain and its context. What it binds is unknown. This entry belongs to a study of CD4 T cells in relation to SARS-CoV-2 and coronaviruses. Study-wide background: ViraFEST: approximately nine-day antigen culture of PBMCs, then TCR beta CDR3 sequencing. Study conclusions and caveats: In roughly two thirds of donors, memory CD4+ clonotypes crossrecognized SARS-CoV-2 and at least one common cold coronavirus spike.

The V and J ends lost 5 bases and 1 base respectively, with 17 bases between them. CDR3 length: 16 residues. Germline CDR1 reads SGHTA; CDR2 reads FQGNSA. The unexposed donors gave CD4+ T cells in about 2011-2019, prior to COVID-19. CD4+ T cells were isolated from the cells after 10 days of culture. TCRdb's copy holds only in-frame clones and misses some; the assay was immunoSEQ multiplex PCR. The sample lists around 11,000 clones, around 80% occurring once. V usage is TRBV7-2 and J usage is TRBJ2-5, with D possibly being TRBD1 or TRBD2 (8 bases each). The sequencing sample was made of CD4+ T cells from PBMCs, cultured in vitro. The TCR comes from a human donor in good health. The CDR3 nucleotides read TGTGCCAGCAGCCAGGGGGCGGGAGGACGCCAAGAGACCCAGTACTTC. Its protein is CASSQGAGGRQETQYF.